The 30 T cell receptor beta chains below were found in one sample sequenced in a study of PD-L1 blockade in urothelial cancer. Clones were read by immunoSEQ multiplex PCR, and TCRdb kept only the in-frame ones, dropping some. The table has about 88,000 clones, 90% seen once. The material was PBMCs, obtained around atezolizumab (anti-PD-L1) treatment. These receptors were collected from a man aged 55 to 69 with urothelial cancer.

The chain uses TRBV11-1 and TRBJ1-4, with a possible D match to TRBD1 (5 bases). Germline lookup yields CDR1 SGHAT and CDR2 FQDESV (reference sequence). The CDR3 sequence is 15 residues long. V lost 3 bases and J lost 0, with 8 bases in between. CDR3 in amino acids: CASSLRQSTNEKLFF. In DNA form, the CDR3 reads TGTGCCAGCAGCTTGAGACAGTCAACTAATGAAAAACTGTTTTTT. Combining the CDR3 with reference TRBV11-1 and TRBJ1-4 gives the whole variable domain EAEVAQSPRYKITEKSQAVAFWCDPISGHATLYWYRQILGQGPELLVQFQDESVVDDSQLPKDRFSAERLKGVDSTLKIQPAELGDSAMYLCASSLRQSTNEKLFFGSGTQLSVL.

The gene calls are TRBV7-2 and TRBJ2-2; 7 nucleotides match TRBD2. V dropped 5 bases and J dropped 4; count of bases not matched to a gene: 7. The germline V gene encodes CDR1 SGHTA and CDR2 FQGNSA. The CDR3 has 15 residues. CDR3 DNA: TGTGCCAGCAGCCAGCGACTAGCCGGCACCGGGGAGCTGTTTTTT. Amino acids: CASSQRLAGTGELFF.

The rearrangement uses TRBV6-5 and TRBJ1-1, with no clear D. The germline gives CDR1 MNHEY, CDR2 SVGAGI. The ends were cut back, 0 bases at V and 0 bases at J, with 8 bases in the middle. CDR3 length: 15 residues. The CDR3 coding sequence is TGTGCCAGCAGTTACTCGAGGCAGATGAACACTGAAGCTTTCTTT. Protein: CASSYSRQMNTEAFF.

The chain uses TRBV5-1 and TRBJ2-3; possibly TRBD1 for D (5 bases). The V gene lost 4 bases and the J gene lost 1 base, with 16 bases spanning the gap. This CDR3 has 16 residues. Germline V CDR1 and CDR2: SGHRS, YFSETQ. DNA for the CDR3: TGCGCCAGCAGCCCTCCAGGGCCGTCTGGCACAGATACGCAGTATTTT. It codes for CASSPPGPSGTDTQYF.

CDR3 sequence: CASSFPQGRLFF. The CDR3 DNA follows: TGTGCCAGCAGTTTCCCCCAGGGTCGGCTGTTTTTT. J is TRBJ2-2 and V is TRBV27; possible D gene TRBD1, 5 bases. The CDR3 sequence is 12 residues long. The germline CDR1 and CDR2 sequences are MNHEY and SMNVEV (reference sequence). With 3 bases removed from V and 13 bases from J, the gap between germline ends came to 12 bases.

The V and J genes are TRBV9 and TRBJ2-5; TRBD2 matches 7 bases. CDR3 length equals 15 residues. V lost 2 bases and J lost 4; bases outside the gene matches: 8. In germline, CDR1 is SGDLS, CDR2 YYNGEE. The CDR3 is CASSVETSPRETQYF. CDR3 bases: TGTGCCAGCAGCGTGGAGACTAGCCCCCGAGAGACCCAGTACTTC.

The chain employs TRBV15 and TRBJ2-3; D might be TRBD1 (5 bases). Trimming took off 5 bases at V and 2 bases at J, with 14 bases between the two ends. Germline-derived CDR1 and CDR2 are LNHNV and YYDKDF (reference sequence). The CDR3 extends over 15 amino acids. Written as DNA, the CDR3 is TGTGCCACCAGCGGTGAACAGGCACCCACAGATACGCAGTATTTT. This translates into CATSGEQAPTDTQYF.

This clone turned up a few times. Here the CDR3 reads CSARTGTEAFF. Here the CDR3 DNA reads TGCAGTGCTAGGACAGGCACTGAAGCTTTCTTT. The chain uses TRBV20-1 and TRBJ1-1, with D perhaps matching TRBD1 (6 bases). The V and J ends lost 3 bases and 4 bases respectively, with 6 bases between them. This CDR3 is built from 11 residues. Germline CDR1 DFQATT, CDR2 SNEGSKA (reference sequence).

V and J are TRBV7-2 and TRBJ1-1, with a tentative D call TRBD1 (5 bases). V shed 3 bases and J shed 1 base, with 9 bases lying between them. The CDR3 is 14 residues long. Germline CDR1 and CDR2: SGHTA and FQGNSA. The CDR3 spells CASSFGGANTEAFF. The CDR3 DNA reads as TGTGCCAGCAGCTTCGGGGGAGCGAACACTGAAGCTTTCTTT.

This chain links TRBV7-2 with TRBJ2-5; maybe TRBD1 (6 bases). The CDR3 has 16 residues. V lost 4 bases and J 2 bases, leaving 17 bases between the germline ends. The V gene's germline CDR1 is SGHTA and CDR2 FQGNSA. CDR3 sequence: CASSYLQGEGQETQYF. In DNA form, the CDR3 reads TGTGCCAGCAGCTACCTACAGGGAGAAGGGCAAGAGACCCAGTACTTC.

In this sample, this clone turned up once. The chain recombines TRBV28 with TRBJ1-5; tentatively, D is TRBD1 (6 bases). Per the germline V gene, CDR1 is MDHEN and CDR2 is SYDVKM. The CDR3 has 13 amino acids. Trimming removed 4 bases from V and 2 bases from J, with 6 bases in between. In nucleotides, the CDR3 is TGTGCCAGCAGTTCAGGGGGCAATCAGCCCCAGCATTTT. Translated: CASSSGGNQPQHF.

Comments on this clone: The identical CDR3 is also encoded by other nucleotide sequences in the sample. CDR3: CASSFGGKYEQYF. In DNA form, the CDR3 reads TGTGCCAGCAGTTTTGGCGGGAAATACGAGCAGTACTTC. The V call is TRBV28, the J call TRBJ2-7; possibly TRBD2 for D (6 bases). Per the germline V gene, CDR1 is MDHEN and CDR2 is SYDVKM. V shed 3 bases and J shed 4 bases, with 10 bases lying between them. This CDR3 has 13 residues. The entire variable domain, with the rest obtained from reference TRBV28 and TRBJ2-7, is as follows: DVKVTQSSRYLVKRTGEKVFLECVQDMDHENMFWYRQDPGLGLRLIYFSYDVKMKEKGDIPEGYSVSREKKERFSLILESASTNQTSMYLCASSFGGKYEQYFGPGTRLTVT.

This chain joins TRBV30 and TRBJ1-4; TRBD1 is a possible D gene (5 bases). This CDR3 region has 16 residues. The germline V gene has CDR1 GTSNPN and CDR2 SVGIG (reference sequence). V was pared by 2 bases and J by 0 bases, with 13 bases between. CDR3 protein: CAWSPGAGATNEKLFF. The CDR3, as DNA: TGTGCCTGGAGTCCTGGGGCTGGGGCAACTAATGAAAAACTGTTTTTT.

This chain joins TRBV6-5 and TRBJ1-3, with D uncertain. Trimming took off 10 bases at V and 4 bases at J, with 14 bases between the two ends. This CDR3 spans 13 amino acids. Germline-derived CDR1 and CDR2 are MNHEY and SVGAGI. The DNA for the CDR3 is TGTGCCATCCGTGCGGGGAACGGAAACACCATATATTTT. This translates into CAIRAGNGNTIYF.

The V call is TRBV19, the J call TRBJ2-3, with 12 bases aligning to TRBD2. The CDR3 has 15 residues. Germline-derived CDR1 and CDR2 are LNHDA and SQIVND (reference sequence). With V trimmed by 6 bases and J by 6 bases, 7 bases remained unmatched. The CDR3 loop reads CASRPTSGGADTQYF. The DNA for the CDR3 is TGTGCCAGTAGACCGACTAGCGGGGGCGCGGATACGCAGTATTTT.

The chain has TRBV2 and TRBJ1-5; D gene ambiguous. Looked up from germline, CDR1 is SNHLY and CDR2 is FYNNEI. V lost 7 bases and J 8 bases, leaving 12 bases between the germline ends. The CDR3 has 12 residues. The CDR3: CASNGEAKPQHF. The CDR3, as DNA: TGTGCCAGCAACGGTGAGGCGAAGCCCCAGCATTTT. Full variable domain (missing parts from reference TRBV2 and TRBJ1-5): EPEVTQTPSHQVTQMGQEVILRCVPISNHLYFYWYRQILGQKVEFLVSFYNNEISEKSEIFDDQFSVERPDGSNFTLKIRSTKLEDSAMYFCASNGEAKPQHFGDGTRLSIL.

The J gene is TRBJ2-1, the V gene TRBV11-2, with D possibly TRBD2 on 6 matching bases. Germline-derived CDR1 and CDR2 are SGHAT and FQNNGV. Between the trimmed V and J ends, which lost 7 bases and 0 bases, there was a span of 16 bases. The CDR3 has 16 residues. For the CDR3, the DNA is TGTGCCAGCACCATTGGGGCGGGGAGCTCCTACAATGAGCAGTTCTTC. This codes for CASTIGAGSSYNEQFF.

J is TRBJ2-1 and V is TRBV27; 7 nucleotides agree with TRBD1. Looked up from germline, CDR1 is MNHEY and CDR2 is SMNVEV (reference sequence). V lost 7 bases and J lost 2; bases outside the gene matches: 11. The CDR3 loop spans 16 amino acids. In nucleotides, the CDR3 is TGTGCCAGCATGCGTACGACAGGGAACACCTACAATGAGCAGTTCTTC. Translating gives CASMRTTGNTYNEQFF.

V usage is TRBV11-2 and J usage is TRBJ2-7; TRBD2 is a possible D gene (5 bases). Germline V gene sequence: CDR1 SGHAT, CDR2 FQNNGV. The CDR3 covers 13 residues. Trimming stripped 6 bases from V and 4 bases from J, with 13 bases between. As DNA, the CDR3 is TGTGCCAGCAGTATAGCGACGGGGTACGAGCAGTACTTC. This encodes CASSIATGYEQYF.

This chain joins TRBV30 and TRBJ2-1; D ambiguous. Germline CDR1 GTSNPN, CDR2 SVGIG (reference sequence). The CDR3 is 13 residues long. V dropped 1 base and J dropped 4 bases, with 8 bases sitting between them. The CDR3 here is CAWSGQKYNEQFF. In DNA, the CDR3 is TGTGCCTGGAGTGGGCAGAAGTACAATGAGCAGTTCTTC.

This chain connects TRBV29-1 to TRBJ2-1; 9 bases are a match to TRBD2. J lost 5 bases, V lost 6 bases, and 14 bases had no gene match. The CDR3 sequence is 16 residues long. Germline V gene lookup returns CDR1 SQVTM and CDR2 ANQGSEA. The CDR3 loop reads CSVGGTSLPWDNEQFF. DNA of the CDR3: TGCAGCGTCGGGGGGACTAGCTTACCCTGGGACAATGAGCAGTTCTTC.

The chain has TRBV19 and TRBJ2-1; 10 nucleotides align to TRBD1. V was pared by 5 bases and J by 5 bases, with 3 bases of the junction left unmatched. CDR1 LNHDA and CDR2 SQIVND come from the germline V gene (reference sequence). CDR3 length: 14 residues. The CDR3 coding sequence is TGTGCCAGTAGTGGGACAGGGGTTGACAATGAGCAGTTCTTC. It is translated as CASSGTGVDNEQFF.

CDR3 in DNA: TGTGCCAGCAAAGGACAGGGGGCAGGCAATGAGCAGTTCTTC. Amino acids: CASKGQGAGNEQFF. The J gene is TRBJ2-1, the V gene TRBV19, with 11 bases fitting TRBD1. This CDR3 spans 14 amino acids. Germline V lookup: CDR1 LNHDA, CDR2 SQIVND (reference sequence). Trimming cost V 9 bases and J 6 bases; bases outside gene matches: 7.

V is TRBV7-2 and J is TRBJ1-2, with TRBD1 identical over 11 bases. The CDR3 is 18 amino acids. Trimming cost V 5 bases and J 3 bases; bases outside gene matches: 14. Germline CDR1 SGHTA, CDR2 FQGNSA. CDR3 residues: CASSPHHSGTGGDYGYTF. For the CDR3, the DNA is TGTGCCAGCAGCCCCCATCACTCCGGGACAGGGGGTGACTATGGCTACACCTTC. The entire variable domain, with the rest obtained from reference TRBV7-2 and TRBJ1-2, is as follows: GAGVSQSPSNKVTEKGKDVELRCDPISGHTALYWYRQSLGQGLEFLIYFQGNSAPDKSGLPSDRFSAERTGGSVSTLTIQRTQQEDSAVYLCASSPHHSGTGGDYGYTFGSGTRLTVV.

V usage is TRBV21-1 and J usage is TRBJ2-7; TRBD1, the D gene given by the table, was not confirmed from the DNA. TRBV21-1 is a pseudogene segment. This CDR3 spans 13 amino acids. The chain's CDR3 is CASSLRQGWEQYF. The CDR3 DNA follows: TGTGCCAGCAGCCTCCGGCAGGGATGGGAGCAGTACTTC.

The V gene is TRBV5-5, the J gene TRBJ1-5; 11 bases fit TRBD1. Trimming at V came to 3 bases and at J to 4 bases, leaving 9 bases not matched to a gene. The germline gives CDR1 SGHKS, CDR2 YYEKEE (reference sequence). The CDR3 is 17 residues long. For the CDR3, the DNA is TGTGCCAGCAGCTCCGTTCTTGGGGACAGGGGGAATCAGCCCCAGCATTTT. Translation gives CASSSVLGDRGNQPQHF. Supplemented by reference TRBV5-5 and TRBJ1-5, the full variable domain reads DAGVTQSPTHLIKTRGQQVTLRCSPISGHKSVSWYQQVLGQGPQFIFQYYEKEERGRGNFPDRFSARQFPNYSSELNVNALLLGDSALYLCASSSVLGDRGNQPQHFGDGTRLSIL.

Here the CDR3 reads CASHSAGEGYTF. Here the CDR3 DNA reads TGTGCCAGCCATTCTGCAGGGGAAGGCTACACCTTC. V and J are TRBV27 and TRBJ1-2; tentative D call: TRBD1 (6 bases). This CDR3 comprises 12 residues. Trimming removed 8 bases from V and 8 bases from J, with 15 bases in between. Germline CDR1 is MNHEY and CDR2 is SMNVEV (reference sequence).

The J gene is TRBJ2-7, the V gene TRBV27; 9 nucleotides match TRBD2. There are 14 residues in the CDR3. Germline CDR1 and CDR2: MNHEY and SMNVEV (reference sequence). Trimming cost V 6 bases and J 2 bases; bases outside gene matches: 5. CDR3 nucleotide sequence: TGTGCCAGCAGGAGGACTAGCGTTCCCTACGAGCAGTACTTC. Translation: CASRRTSVPYEQYF.

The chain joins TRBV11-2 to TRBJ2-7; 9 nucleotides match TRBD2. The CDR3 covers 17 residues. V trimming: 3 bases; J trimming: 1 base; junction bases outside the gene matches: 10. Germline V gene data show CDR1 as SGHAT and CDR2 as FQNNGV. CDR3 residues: CASSFLSLLAGSYEQYF. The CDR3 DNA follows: TGTGCCAGCAGCTTTCTCAGTCTGCTAGCGGGGTCCTACGAGCAGTACTTC. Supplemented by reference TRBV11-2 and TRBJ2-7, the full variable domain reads EAGVAQSPRYKIIEKRQSVAFWCNPISGHATLYWYQQILGQGPKLLIQFQNNGVVDDSQLPKDRFSAERLKGVDSTLKIQPAKLEDSAVYLCASSFLSLLAGSYEQYFGPGTRLTVT.

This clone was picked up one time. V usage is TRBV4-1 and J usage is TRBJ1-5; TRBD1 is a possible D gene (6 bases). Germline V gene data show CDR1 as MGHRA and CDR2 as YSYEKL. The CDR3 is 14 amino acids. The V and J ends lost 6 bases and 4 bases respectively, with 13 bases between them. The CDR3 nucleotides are TGCGCCAGCAGACAAACGCAGGGGAATCAGCCCCAGCATTTT. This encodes CASRQTQGNQPQHF.